There are a few counts of the clone carrying this T cell receptor beta chain. The antigen remains undetermined. Deletions cut 4 bases from V and 4 bases from J, with 16 bases between. CDR3 length: 14 amino acids. Germline assignment: CDR1 GTSNPN and CDR2 SVGIG (reference sequence). Template switching by 5'RACE produced TCR cDNA, adding a universal primer site and UMIs. TCRdb analysed the 5' RACE reads with MiXCR anew, one entry per CDR3 protein. The data contain under 400,000 distinct CDR3 sequences, around 12% of them singletons. This sample was included in a study of T cells after yellow fever vaccination. Study-level results: Most primary-vaccination clones reappeared after the booster (about 95% CD4, approximately 88% CD8). Abundant clonotypes from the bulk population could have been carried over as contaminants into FACS-sorted repertoires. The CD4 and CD8 compartments had a small share of their clonotypes in common.

The receptor was derived from a young man who received the YFV17D yellow fever vaccine. The sample in question was CD4+ T cells sorted from PBMCs, obtained 15 days after the yellow fever booster vaccination. V gene TRBV30 combines with J gene TRBJ1-2, with TRBD1 as a possible D gene (6 bases). The DNA for the CDR3 is TGTGCCTGGATTATGGCAGGGGTGAGCTATGGCTACACCTTC. Amino acids: CAWIMAGVSYGYTF.